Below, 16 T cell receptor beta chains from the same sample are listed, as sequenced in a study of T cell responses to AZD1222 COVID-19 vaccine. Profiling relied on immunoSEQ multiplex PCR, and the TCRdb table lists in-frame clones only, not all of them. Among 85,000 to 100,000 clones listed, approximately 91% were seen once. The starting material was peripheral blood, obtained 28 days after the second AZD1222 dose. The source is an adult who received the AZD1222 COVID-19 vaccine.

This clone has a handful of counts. For the CDR3, the DNA is TGCAGCGTTTGGGACAGACTCTATGGCTACACCTTC. It encodes CSVWDRLYGYTF. The chain employs TRBV29-1 and TRBJ1-2, with 7 nucleotides matching TRBD1. With 5 bases clipped from V and 4 bases from J, the junction kept 4 bases outside the gene matches. The CDR3 has 12 amino acids. Germline CDR1 SQVTM, CDR2 ANQGSEA.

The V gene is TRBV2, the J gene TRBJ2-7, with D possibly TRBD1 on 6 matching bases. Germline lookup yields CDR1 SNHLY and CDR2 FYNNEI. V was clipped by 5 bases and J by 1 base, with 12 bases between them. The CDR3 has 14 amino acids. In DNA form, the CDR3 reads TGTGCCAGCAGTCAAAGGACAGATTCCTACGAGCAGTACTTC. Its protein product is CASSQRTDSYEQYF.

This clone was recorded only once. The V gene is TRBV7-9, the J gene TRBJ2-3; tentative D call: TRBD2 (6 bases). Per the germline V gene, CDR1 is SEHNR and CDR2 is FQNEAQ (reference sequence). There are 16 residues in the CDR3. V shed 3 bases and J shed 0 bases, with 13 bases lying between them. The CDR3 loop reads CASSFALGGSTDTQYF. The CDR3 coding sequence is TGTGCCAGCAGCTTCGCCCTCGGGGGTAGCACAGATACGCAGTATTTT.

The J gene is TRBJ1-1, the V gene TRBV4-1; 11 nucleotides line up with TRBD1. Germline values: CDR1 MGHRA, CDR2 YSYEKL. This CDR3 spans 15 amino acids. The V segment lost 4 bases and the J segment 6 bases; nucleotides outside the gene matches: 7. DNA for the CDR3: TGCGCCAGCAGCCCCCATGGACAGGGGGCTTCTGAAGCTTTCTTT. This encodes CASSPHGQGASEAFF.

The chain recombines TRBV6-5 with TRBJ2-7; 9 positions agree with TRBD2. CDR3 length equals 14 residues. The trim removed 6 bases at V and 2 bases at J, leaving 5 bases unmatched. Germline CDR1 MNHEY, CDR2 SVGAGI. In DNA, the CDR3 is TGTGCCAGCAGGGCTAGCGGGGAGACCTACGAGCAGTACTTC. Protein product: CASRASGETYEQYF.

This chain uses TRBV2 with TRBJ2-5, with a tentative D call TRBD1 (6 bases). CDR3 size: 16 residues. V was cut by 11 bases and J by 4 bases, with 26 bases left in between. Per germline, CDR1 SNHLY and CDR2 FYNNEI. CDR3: CAGSGARGIQGETQYF. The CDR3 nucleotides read TGTGCCGGCTCAGGGGCCCGGGGTATCCAAGGAGAGACCCAGTACTTC.

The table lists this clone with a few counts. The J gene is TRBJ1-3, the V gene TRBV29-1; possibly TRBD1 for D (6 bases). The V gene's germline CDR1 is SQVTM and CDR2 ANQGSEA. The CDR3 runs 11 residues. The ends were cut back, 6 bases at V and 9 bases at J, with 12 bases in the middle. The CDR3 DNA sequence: TGCAGCGTATTCGCGGGGGCCACCATATATTTT. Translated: CSVFAGATIYF.

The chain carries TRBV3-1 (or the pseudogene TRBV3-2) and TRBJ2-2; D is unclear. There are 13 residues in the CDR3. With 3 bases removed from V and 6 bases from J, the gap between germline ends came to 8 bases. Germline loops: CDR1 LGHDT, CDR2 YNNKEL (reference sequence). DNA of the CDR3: TGTGCCAGCAGCCAGACTTCGGCCGGGGAGCTGTTTTTT. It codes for CASSQTSAGELFF.

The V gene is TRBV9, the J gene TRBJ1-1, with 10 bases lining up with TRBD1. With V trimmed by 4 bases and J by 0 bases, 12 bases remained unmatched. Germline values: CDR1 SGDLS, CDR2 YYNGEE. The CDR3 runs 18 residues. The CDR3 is CASSPSRGTGVLNTEAFF. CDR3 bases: TGTGCCAGCAGCCCCAGCCGTGGGACAGGGGTCTTGAACACTGAAGCTTTCTTT.

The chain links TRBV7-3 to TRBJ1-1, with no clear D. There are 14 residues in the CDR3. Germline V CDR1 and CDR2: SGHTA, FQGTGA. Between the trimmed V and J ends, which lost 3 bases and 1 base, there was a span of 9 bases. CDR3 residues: CASSFSPGNTEAFF. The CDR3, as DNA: TGTGCCAGCAGCTTTAGTCCCGGGAACACTGAAGCTTTCTTT.

The chain's CDR3 is CATHQALYGYTF. The CDR3 DNA follows: TGTGCCACCCACCAGGCCCTCTATGGCTACACCTTC. The J gene is TRBJ1-2, the V gene TRBV10-3; D remains ambiguous. The CDR3 sequence is 12 residues long. Germline V lookup: CDR1 ENHRY, CDR2 SYGVKD. V lost 10 bases and J 4 bases, leaving 13 bases between the germline ends.

CDR3 sequence: CASSKIGTGDTGELFF. The CDR3 DNA sequence: TGTGCCAGCAGCAAAATTGGGACAGGGGACACCGGGGAGCTGTTTTTT. The V and J genes are TRBV5-4 and TRBJ2-2, with 10 bases lining up with TRBD1. The CDR3 spans 16 residues. Germline values: CDR1 SGHNT, CDR2 YYREEE (reference sequence). V was clipped by 4 bases and J by 3 bases; unmatched bases: 6.

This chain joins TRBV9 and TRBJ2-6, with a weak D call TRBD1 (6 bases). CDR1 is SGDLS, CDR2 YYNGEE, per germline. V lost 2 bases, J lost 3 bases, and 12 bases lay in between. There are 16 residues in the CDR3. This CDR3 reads CASSVGHNGGANVLTF. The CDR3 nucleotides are TGTGCCAGCAGCGTGGGACATAATGGTGGGGCCAACGTCCTGACTTTC.

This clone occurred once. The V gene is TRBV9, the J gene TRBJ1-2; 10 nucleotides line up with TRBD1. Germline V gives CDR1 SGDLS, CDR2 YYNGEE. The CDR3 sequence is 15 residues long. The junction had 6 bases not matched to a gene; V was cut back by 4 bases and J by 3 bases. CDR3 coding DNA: TGTGCCAGCAGCCCCCGGACAGGGGGTGACTATGGCTACACCTTC. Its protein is CASSPRTGGDYGYTF.

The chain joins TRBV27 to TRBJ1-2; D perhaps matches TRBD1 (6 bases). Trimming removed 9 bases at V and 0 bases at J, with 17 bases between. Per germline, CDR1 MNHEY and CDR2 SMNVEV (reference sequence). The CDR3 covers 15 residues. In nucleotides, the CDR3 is TGTGCCAGTAGACCCACGGACAGCCCTAACTATGGCTACACCTTC. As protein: CASRPTDSPNYGYTF.

CDR3 sequence: CASSSRTSGYNEQFF. CDR3 DNA sequence: TGTGCCAGCAGCTCGCGGACTAGCGGGTACAATGAGCAGTTCTTC. The V and J genes are TRBV14 and TRBJ2-1; 11 nucleotides agree with TRBD2. This CDR3 contains 15 residues. The germline CDR1 and CDR2 sequences are SGHDN and FVKESK. V shed 5 bases and J 4 bases; nucleotides not matched to a gene: 4.